This T cell receptor beta chain was profiled in a study of blood T cell repertoires in COVID-19. Across the study: Samples representing acute and convalescent COVID-19 were sourced from the United States, Italy and Spain.

Trimming removed 4 bases from V and 0 bases from J, with 22 bases in between. Germline V gene sequence: CDR1 KGHSH, CDR2 LQKENI. The CDR3 has 19 amino acids. Profiled with immunoSEQ multiplex PCR; TCRdb holds only in-frame clones, not every one. The data hold a few hundred thousand clones, with roughly 88% observed a single time. This receptor was obtained from a man between 18 and 35 years old with active or convalescent COVID-19. Sequencing used peripheral blood. The V and J genes are TRBV18 and TRBJ1-3; D might be TRBD1 (5 bases). The CDR3 here is CASSLGPHQQVFSGNTIYF. The CDR3 nucleotides read TGTGCCAGCTCACTTGGCCCTCACCAACAGGTTTTCTCTGGAAACACCATATATTTT.